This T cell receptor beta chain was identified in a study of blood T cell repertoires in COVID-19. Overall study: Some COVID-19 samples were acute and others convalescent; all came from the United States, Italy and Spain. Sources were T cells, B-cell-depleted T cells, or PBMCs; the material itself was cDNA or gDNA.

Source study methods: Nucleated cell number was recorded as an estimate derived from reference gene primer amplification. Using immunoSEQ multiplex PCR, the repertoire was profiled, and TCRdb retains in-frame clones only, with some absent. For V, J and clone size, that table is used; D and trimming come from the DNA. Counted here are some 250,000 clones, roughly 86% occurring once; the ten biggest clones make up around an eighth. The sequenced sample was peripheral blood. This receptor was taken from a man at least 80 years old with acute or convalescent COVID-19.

Here the CDR3 reads CASSQDWGGNTEAFF. For the CDR3, the DNA is TGTGCCAGCAGCCAAGATTGGGGGGGGAACACTGAAGCTTTCTTT. J is TRBJ1-1 and V is TRBV4-2; weak D call: TRBD1 (5 bases). Per germline, CDR1 LGHNA and CDR2 YNFKEQ. V lost 0 bases and J 1 base, leaving 9 bases between the germline ends. The CDR3 loop spans 15 amino acids.